These T cell receptor beta chains were read from a single sample in a study of cytomegalovirus exposure and HLA in healthy donors. Sequenced by immunoSEQ multiplex PCR; TCRdb stores in-frame clones only, minus some. Its listing shows some 150,000 clones. The sequenced material came from PBMCs. The origin of the receptors is a woman aged 18-29 years in good health and CMV-seronegative. CDR3s include the opening cysteine and the closing phenylalanine or tryptophan.

j_gene: TRBJ1-1
v_gene: TRBV11-3
CDR3aa: CASSLMNTEAFF

j_gene: TRBJ2-1
v_gene: TRBV7-2
CDR3aa: CASSAWAQDEQFF

j_gene: TRBJ2-3
v_gene: TRBV6-5
CDR3aa: CASSRDSTTQYF

j_gene: TRBJ2-3
v_gene: TRBV28
CDR3aa: CASSSYTNDRSPTDTQYF

j_gene: TRBJ2-3
v_gene: TRBV7-9
CDR3aa: CASSLGTGDTDTQYF

j_gene: TRBJ2-3
v_gene: TRBV6-4
CDR3aa: CASSAGDDTDTQYF

j_gene: TRBJ2-4
v_gene: TRBV9
CDR3aa: CASLTAGSNIQYF

j_gene: TRBJ2-3
v_gene: TRBV19
CDR3aa: CASTTTGGDTQYF

j_gene: TRBJ2-3
v_gene: TRBV11-3
CDR3aa: CASSGGADTQYF

j_gene: TRBJ2-7
v_gene: TRBV30
CDR3aa: CAWGGLAGSYEQYF

j_gene: .
v_gene: TRBV6-1
CDR3aa: CASSEEGLFYEQYF

j_gene: TRBJ2-1
v_gene: TRBV7-3
CDR3aa: CASSLIGGITYNEQFF

j_gene: TRBJ1-2
v_gene: TRBV21-1
CDR3aa: CASSVPGQGIVLQLYGYTF

j_gene: TRBJ2-2
v_gene: TRBV7-3
CDR3aa: CASSLLSGRNTGELFF

j_gene: TRBJ1-4
v_gene: TRBV6-1
CDR3aa: CASTSTGGREKLFF

j_gene: TRBJ1-1
v_gene: TRBV7-9
CDR3aa: CASSLENRGTEAFF

j_gene: TRBJ2-6
v_gene: TRBV7-2
CDR3aa: CASSLDVAGANVLTF

j_gene: TRBJ2-1
v_gene: TRBV6-5
CDR3aa: CASSGTGGYEQFF

j_gene: TRBJ2-2
v_gene: TRBV15
CDR3aa: CATSRGTVKTGELFF

j_gene: TRBJ1-3
v_gene: TRBV12-5
CDR3aa: CASGLGQGRTTSGNTIYF

j_gene: TRBJ1-2
v_gene: TRBV27
CDR3aa: CASSLFPGNYGYTF

j_gene: TRBJ2-3
v_gene: TRBV18
CDR3aa: CASSPPSDTQYF

j_gene: TRBJ2-6
v_gene: TRBV6-4
CDR3aa: CASSGTSGSGANVLTF

j_gene: TRBJ2-2
v_gene: TRBV5-1
CDR3aa: CASSTGDWPGELFF

j_gene: TRBJ2-1
v_gene: TRBV7-7
CDR3aa: CASSPGPSSYNEQFF

j_gene: TRBJ1-4
v_gene: TRBV15
CDR3aa: CATSRDFGDNEKLFF

j_gene: TRBJ2-1
v_gene: TRBV6-4
CDR3aa: CASSDSLVNEQFF

j_gene: TRBJ2-3
v_gene: TRBV6-5
CDR3aa: CASSYGAGSTDTQYF

j_gene: TRBJ2-5
v_gene: TRBV18
CDR3aa: CASSPEARGETQYF

j_gene: TRBJ2-5
v_gene: TRBV9
CDR3aa: CASSVSVAEETQYF

j_gene: TRBJ2-7
v_gene: TRBV7-2
CDR3aa: CASSLGATRESYEQYF

j_gene: TRBJ1-1
v_gene: TRBV29-1
CDR3aa: CSVGSQHTGREAFF

j_gene: TRBJ2-5
v_gene: TRBV5-1
CDR3aa: CASRSLAGEGETQYF

j_gene: TRBJ1-5
v_gene: TRBV4-1
CDR3aa: CASSQSQGANQPQHF

j_gene: TRBJ2-1
v_gene: TRBV19
CDR3aa: CASSTQGVGGAEQFF

j_gene: TRBJ2-5
v_gene: TRBV6-1
CDR3aa: CATQTGYQETQYF

j_gene: TRBJ1-5
v_gene: TRBV27
CDR3aa: CASSLSSGGSSNQPQHF

j_gene: TRBJ1-2
v_gene: TRBV5-8
CDR3aa: CASSLEGRRGISYGYTF

j_gene: TRBJ1-1
v_gene: TRBV6-1
CDR3aa: CASSQAPQGRNTEAFF

j_gene: TRBJ2-6
v_gene: TRBV4-1
CDR3aa: CASSQGQGARGANVLTF

j_gene: TRBJ2-2
v_gene: TRBV7-3
CDR3aa: CASSYDPLDSQVAGELFF

j_gene: TRBJ2-7
v_gene: TRBV7-8
CDR3aa: CASSPNRGLNEQYF

j_gene: TRBJ1-4
v_gene: TRBV30
CDR3aa: CAGSGTGAEKLFF

j_gene: TRBJ1-1
v_gene: TRBV19
CDR3aa: CAIFWAGEAFF

j_gene: TRBJ2-1
v_gene: TRBV4-1
CDR3aa: CASSQPGLEQFF

j_gene: TRBJ2-1
v_gene: TRBV6-1
CDR3aa: CASSEARASRGAYEQFF

j_gene: TRBJ1-3
v_gene: TRBV10-3
CDR3aa: CAISDRGNTIYF

j_gene: TRBJ2-1
v_gene: TRBV25-1
CDR3aa: CASRQENNEQFF

j_gene: TRBJ1-5
v_gene: TRBV2
CDR3aa: CASSGQVNSNQPQHF